This passage covers 11 T cell receptor beta chains from one sample sequenced in a study of OX40 agonist ivuxolimab in advanced cancers. Produced via immunoSEQ multiplex PCR; TCRdb's table is partial and in-frame only. The sample records more than 40,000 clones, approximately 91% being singletons. Sequencing was performed on CD4+ or CD8+ T cells sorted from blood, taken in a trial of the OX40 agonist ivuxolimab. These receptor sequences come from an adult with an advanced solid tumor such as melanoma, head and neck, liver or kidney cancer.

This sequence joins TRBV7-9 and TRBJ1-3; D is uncertain. This CDR3 contains 15 residues. The V end lost 2 bases, the J end lost 0 bases, and 8 bases lay between the germline ends. The germline CDR1 and CDR2 sequences are SEHNR and FQNEAQ (reference sequence). CDR3 nucleotides: TGTGCCAGCAGCTTACTCGGTTTCTCTGGAAACACCATATATTTT. It is translated as CASSLLGFSGNTIYF.

The chain employs TRBV6-1 and TRBJ2-5; D is possibly TRBD1 or TRBD2 (6 bases each). This CDR3 has 14 residues. The V gene's germline CDR1 is MNHNS and CDR2 SASEGT. The V and J ends lost 3 bases and 2 bases respectively, with 10 bases between them. The CDR3 reads CASSDGGGQETQYF. DNA of the CDR3: TGTGCCAGCAGTGACGGAGGGGGGCAAGAGACCCAGTACTTC.

V gene TRBV18 combines with J gene TRBJ1-1; TRBD1 is a possible D gene (6 bases). This CDR3 contains 16 residues. The V and J ends lost 1 base and 1 base respectively, with 13 bases between them. Germline V gives CDR1 KGHSH, CDR2 LQKENI. CDR3 sequence reads: CASSPLGQSTNTEAFF. CDR3 DNA: TGTGCCAGCTCACCACTTGGACAGAGCACGAACACTGAAGCTTTCTTT.

The chain combines TRBV7-9 with TRBJ2-1, with a weak D call TRBD2 (5 bases). The germline CDR1 and CDR2 sequences are SEHNR and FQNEAQ (reference sequence). The CDR3 extends over 13 amino acids. V was cut by 1 base and J by 15 bases, with 16 bases left in between. Here the CDR3 DNA reads TGTGCCAGCAGCTTAGGGGTGAGCGGCCAAGGGTTCTTC. Protein sequence: CASSLGVSGQGFF. The complete variable domain, with remaining parts taken from reference TRBV7-9 and TRBJ2-1, reads DTGVSQNPRHKITKRGQNVTFRCDPISEHNRLYWYRQTLGQGPEFLTYFQNEAQLEKSRLLSDRFSAERPKGSFSTLEIQRTEQGDSAMYLCASSLGVSGQGFFGPGTRLTVL.

The chain carries TRBV5-1 and TRBJ2-3, with 8 bases matching TRBD2. This CDR3 has 16 amino acids. The ends lost 4 bases at V and 0 bases at J; junction bases unmatched: 7. The germline V gene encodes CDR1 SGHRS and CDR2 YFSETQ. The CDR3 DNA sequence: TGCGCCAGCAGCCCGGGAGTAGCGGGGAGCACAGATACGCAGTATTTT. It is translated as CASSPGVAGSTDTQYF.

The V gene is TRBV7-8, the J gene TRBJ2-1; D is perhaps TRBD2 (6 bases). Germline CDR1 reads SGHVS; CDR2 reads FQNEAQ. The CDR3 contains 18 residues. The V and J ends lost 2 bases and 0 bases respectively, with 17 bases between them. CDR3 residues: CASSLSGSAGPSYNEQFF. The CDR3 coding sequence is TGTGCCAGCAGCTTATCGGGGAGTGCGGGGCCCTCCTACAATGAGCAGTTCTTC.

This chain links TRBV11-3 with TRBJ2-3; D possibly corresponds to TRBD2 (5 bases). The CDR3 sequence is 13 residues long. V was clipped by 5 bases and J by 6 bases, with 12 bases between them. Germline assignment: CDR1 SGHNT and CDR2 YENEEA. The CDR3 here is CASSARTGDTQYF. CDR3 DNA sequence: TGTGCCAGCAGCGCCCGGACTGGGGATACGCAGTATTTT.

This chain joins TRBV5-1 and TRBJ1-2; D perhaps matches TRBD1 (6 bases). Germline CDR1 is SGHRS and CDR2 is YFSETQ. This CDR3 has 15 residues. V was pared by 2 bases and J by 9 bases, with 20 bases between. DNA for the CDR3: TGCGCCAGCAGCTTCATGTGGGGGGGCGCCCCCCGCTACACCTTC. Translating it yields CASSFMWGGAPRYTF.

The chain has TRBV10-3 and TRBJ1-2, with 7 bases lining up with TRBD1. J lost 6 bases, V lost 4 bases, and 8 bases had no gene match. The length of the CDR3 is 14 residues. The germline V gene has CDR1 ENHRY and CDR2 SYGVKD. The CDR3 sequence: CAISGGTGDHGYTF. The CDR3 DNA reads as TGTGCCATCAGTGGGGGCACAGGGGATCATGGCTACACCTTC.

This chain links TRBV5-1 with TRBJ2-6, with no clear D. V was shortened by 2 bases and J by 2 bases, with 8 bases between the two germline ends. The CDR3 covers 15 residues. Per germline, CDR1 SGHRS and CDR2 YFSETQ. In DNA form, the CDR3 reads TGCGCCAGCAGCTTCGTAGGGACTGGGGCCAACGTCCTGACTTTC. This translates into CASSFVGTGANVLTF.

This clone has a single count. V usage is TRBV15 and J usage is TRBJ2-2; D perhaps matches TRBD2 (6 bases). From germline, CDR1 is LNHNV and CDR2 YYDKDF (reference sequence). The CDR3 contains 17 residues. V was pared by 5 bases and J by 0 bases, with 16 bases between. CDR3 amino acids: CATSGEWEAANTGELFF. In nucleotides, the CDR3 is TGTGCCACCAGCGGCGAATGGGAGGCAGCGAACACCGGGGAGCTGTTTTTT.